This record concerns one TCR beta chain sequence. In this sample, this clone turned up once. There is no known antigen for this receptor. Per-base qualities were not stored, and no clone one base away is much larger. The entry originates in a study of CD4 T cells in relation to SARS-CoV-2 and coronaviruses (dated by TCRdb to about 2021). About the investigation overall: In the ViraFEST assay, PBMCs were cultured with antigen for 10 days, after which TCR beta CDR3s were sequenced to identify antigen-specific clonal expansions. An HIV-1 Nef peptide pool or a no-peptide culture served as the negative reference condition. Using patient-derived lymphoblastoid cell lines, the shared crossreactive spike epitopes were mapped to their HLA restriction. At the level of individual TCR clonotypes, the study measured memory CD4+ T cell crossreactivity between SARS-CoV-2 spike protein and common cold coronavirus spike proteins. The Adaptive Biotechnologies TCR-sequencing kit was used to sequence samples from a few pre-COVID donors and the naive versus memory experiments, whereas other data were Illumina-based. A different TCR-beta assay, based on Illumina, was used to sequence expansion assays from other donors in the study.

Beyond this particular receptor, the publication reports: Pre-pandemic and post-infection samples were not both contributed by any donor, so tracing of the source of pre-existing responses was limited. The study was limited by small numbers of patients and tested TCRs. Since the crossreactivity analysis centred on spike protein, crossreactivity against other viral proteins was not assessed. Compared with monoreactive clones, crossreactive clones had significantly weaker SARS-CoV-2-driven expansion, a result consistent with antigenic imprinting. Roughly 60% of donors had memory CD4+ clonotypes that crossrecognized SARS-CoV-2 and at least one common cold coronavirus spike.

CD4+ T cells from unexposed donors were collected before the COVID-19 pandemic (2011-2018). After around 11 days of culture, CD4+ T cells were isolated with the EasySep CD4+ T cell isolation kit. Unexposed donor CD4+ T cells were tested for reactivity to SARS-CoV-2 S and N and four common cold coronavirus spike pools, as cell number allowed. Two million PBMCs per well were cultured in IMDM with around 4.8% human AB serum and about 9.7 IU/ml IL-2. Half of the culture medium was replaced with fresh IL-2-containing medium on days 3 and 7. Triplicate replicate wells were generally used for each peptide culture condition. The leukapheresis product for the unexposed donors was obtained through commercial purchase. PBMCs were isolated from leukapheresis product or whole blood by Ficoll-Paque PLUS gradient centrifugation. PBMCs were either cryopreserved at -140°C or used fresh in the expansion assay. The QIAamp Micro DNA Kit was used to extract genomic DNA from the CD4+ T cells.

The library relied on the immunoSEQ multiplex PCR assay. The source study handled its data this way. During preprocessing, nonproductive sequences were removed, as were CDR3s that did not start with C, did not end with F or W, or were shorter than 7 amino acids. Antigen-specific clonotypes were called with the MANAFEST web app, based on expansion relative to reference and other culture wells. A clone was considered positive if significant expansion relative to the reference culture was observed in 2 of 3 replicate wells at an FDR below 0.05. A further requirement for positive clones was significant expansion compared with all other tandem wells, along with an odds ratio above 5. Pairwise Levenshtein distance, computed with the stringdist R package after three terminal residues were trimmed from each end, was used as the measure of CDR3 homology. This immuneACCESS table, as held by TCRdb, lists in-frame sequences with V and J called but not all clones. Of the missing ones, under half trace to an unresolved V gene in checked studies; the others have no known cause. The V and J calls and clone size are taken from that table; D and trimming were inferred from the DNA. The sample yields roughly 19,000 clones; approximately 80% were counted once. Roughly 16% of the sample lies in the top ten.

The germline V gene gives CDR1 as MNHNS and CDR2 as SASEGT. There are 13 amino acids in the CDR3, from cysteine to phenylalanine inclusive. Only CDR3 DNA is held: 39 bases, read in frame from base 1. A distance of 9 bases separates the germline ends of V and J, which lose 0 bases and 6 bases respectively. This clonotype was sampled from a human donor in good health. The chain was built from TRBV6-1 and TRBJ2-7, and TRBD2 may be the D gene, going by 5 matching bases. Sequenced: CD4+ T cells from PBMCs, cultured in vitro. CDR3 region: CASSEALRGEQYF. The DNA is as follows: TGTGCCAGCAGTGAAGCCCTTCGGGGCGAGCAGTACTTC.